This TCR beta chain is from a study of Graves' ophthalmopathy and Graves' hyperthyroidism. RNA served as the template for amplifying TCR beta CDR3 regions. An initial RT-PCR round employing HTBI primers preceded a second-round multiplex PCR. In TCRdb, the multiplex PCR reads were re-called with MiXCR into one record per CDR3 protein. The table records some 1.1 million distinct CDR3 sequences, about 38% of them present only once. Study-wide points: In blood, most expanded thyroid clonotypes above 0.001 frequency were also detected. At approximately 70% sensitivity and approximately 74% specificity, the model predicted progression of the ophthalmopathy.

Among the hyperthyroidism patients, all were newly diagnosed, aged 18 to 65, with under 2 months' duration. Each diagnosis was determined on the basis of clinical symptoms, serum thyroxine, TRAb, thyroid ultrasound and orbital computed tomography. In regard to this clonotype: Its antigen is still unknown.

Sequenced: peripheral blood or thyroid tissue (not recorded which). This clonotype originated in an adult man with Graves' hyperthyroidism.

The CDR3 region is CASSEVSSGGETQYF. The CDR3 nucleotides are TGCGCCAGCAGTGAGGTTTCTAGCGGAGGAGAGACCCAGTACTTC. This chain connects TRBV10-2 to TRBJ2-5, with 7 bases that match TRBD2. This CDR3 has 15 amino acids. Germline trimming cut 2 bases from V and 4 bases from J; bases unmatched to any gene: 7. CDR1 and CDR2 from the germline V gene are WSHSY and SAAADI.